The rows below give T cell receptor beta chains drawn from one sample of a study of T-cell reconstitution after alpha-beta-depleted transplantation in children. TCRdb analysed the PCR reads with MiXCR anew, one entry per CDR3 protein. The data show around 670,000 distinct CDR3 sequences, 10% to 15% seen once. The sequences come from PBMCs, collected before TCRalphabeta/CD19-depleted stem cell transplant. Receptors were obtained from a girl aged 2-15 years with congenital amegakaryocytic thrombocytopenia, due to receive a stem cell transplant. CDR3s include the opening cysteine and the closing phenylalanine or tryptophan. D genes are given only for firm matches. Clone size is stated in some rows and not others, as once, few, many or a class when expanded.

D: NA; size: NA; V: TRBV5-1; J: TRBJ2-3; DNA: TGCGCCAGCAGCTTGTACAATGGGGGCCAAATAGAGGATACGCAGTATTTT; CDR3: CASSLYNGGQIEDTQYF
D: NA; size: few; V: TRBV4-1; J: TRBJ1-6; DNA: TGCGCCAGCAGCCCGGAGGCAGCAAATAATTCACCCCTCCACTTT; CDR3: CASSPEAANNSPLHF
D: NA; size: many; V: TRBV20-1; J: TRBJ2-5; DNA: TGCAGTGCGGCCTCTTATGGTACTCGTGAGACCCAGTACTTC; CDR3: CSAASYGTRETQYF
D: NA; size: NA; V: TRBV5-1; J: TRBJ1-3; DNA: TGCGCCAGCAGCTGGGCCCCCACCGACAGAAGCTCTGGAAACACCATATATTTT; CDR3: CASSWAPTDRSSGNTIYF
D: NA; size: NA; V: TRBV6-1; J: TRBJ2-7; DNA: TGTGCCAGCAGTAAACCCCGGGACCGCTCCTACGAGCAGTACTTC; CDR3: CASSKPRDRSYEQYF
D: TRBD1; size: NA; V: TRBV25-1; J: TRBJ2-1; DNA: TGTGCCAGCAGTTGGACAGGCCTAAACTCCTACAATGAGCAGTTCTTC; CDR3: CASSWTGLNSYNEQFF
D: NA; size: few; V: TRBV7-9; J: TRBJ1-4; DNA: TGTGCCAGCAGCTTAGGAGTTTTGGCAACTAATGAAAAACTGTTTTTT; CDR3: CASSLGVLATNEKLFF
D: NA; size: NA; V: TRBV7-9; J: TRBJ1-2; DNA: TGTGCCAGCAGCGTAGGGACGGTTTATGGCTACACCTTC; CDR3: CASSVGTVYGYTF
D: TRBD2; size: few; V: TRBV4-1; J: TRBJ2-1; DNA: TGCGCCAGCAGCCGCCGACTAGCGGGAGGTTCTTACAATGAGCAGTTCTTC; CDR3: CASSRRLAGGSYNEQFF
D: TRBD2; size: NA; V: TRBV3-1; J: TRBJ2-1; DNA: TGTGCCTCCTCCGGGGGAGCGGGACCCTACAATGAGCAGTTCTTC; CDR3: CASSGGAGPYNEQFF
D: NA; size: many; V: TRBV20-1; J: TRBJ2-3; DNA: TGCAGTACGCTTCTAGGGGGCACAGATACGCAGTATTTT; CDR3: CSTLLGGTDTQYF
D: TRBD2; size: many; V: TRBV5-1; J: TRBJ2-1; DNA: TGCGCCAGCAGCGCACTAGCGGCGAGCTCCTACAATGAGCAGTTCTTC; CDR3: CASSALAASSYNEQFF
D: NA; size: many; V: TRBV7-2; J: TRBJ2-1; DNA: TGTGCCAGCAGCTTGAGACGGATCAGCAATGAGCAGTTCTTC; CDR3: CASSLRRISNEQFF
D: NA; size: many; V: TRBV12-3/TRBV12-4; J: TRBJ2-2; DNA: TGTGCCAGCAATCGGGGGACGGAGGGCACCGGGGAGCTGTTTTTT; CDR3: CASNRGTEGTGELFF
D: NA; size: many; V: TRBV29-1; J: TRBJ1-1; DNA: TGCAGCGTTGGATGGTACACTGAAGCTTTCTTT; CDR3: CSVGWYTEAFF
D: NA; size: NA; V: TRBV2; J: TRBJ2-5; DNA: TGTGCCAGCAATTCTGGGGCGGAGGAGACCCAGTACTTC; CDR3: CASNSGAEETQYF
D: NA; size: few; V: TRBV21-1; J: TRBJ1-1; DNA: TGTGCCAGCAGCAAAGGAAATTCTGAAGCTTTCTTT; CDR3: CASSKGNSEAFF
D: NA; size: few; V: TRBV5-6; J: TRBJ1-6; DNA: TGTGCCAGCAGCGATGGGGGCGACTCACCCCTCCACTTT; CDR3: CASSDGGDSPLHF
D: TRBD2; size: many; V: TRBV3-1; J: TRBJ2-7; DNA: TGTGCCAGCAGCCCCCCTAGCGGGAGTCGCGAGCAGTACTTC; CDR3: CASSPPSGSREQYF